Here is one T cell receptor (beta chain) with its context. The antigen is not known. This entry comes from a study of cytomegalovirus exposure and HLA in healthy donors. Study-wide context: Early on, a data release was issued that held roughly 80 million unique TCRs from HLA-typed donors. Whole-study results and caveats: Association with HLA alleles at 0.05 false discovery rate was found for approximately 18,000 TCR beta sequences in a later analysis.

The PCR employed 60 Vbeta primers together with 13 Jbeta primers. Assay: immunoSEQ multiplex PCR; the TCRdb copy retains only in-frame clones and omits some. Of about 130,000 clones detected, 77% appear once; the ten largest clones hold about 4.3%. Trimming cost V 4 bases and J 4 bases; bases outside gene matches: 22. In germline, CDR1 is SGHDN, CDR2 FVKESK. This CDR3 has 21 amino acids. Sequences were obtained from PBMCs. The sequence was collected from a male donor in good health and CMV-seropositive. The rearrangement uses TRBV14 and TRBJ2-1, with 10 bases aligning to TRBD2. The CDR3 loop reads CASSPLSRLAGASKFYNEQFF. CDR3 nucleotide sequence: TGTGCCAGCAGCCCCTTATCCAGGCTAGCGGGGGCCTCTAAATTTTACAATGAGCAGTTCTTC.